Listed below are T cell receptor beta chains from one sample, sequenced in a study of OX40 agonist ivuxolimab in advanced cancers. TCRdb's copy holds only in-frame clones and misses some; the assay was immunoSEQ multiplex PCR. The sample has around 100,000 clones, around 92% seen once. Sequenced here: CD4+ or CD8+ T cells sorted from blood, sampled in a trial of the OX40 agonist ivuxolimab. These receptor sequences come from an adult with an advanced solid tumor such as melanoma, head and neck, liver or kidney cancer. Each CDR3 is given with its conserved first and last residue. Each record gives: J gene, clone size, V gene, D gene, CDR3 DNA, CDR3 protein. A D gene is named only where the DNA matches it firmly. Only some rows state a clone size, as once, few, many or a class for expanded clones.

j_call: TRBJ2-1; clone_size: .; v_call: TRBV7-6; d_call: .; cdr3_nt: TGTGCCAGCAGCTTAGGGGTGGGTGAGCAGTTCTTC; cdr3_aa: CASSLGVGEQFF
j_call: TRBJ2-7; clone_size: .; v_call: TRBV30; d_call: .; cdr3_nt: TGTGCCCAAGCCGGGGTCGAGCAGTACTTC; cdr3_aa: CAQAGVEQYF
j_call: TRBJ2-5; clone_size: .; v_call: TRBV7-8; d_call: .; cdr3_nt: TGTGCCAGCAGCTCCAGGGGATTACTGGGAGAGACCCAGTACTTC; cdr3_aa: CASSSRGLLGETQYF
j_call: TRBJ2-4; clone_size: .; v_call: TRBV7-2; d_call: TRBD2; cdr3_nt: TGTGCCAGCAGCTTAGGTGGGCTAGCGGTAGGGAAAAACATTCAGTACTTC; cdr3_aa: CASSLGGLAVGKNIQYF
j_call: TRBJ1-5; clone_size: few; v_call: TRBV6-1; d_call: .; cdr3_nt: TGTGCCACCATGGGCAATCAGCCCCAGCATTTT; cdr3_aa: CATMGNQPQHF
j_call: TRBJ2-4; clone_size: .; v_call: TRBV6-5; d_call: TRBD1; cdr3_nt: TGTGCCAGCAGGGGGACAGGGGAAAACATTCAGTACTTC; cdr3_aa: CASRGTGENIQYF
j_call: TRBJ1-2; clone_size: .; v_call: TRBV30; d_call: .; cdr3_nt: TGTGCCTGGAGTGTGATGGGTTTCGGCGGCTACACCTTC; cdr3_aa: CAWSVMGFGGYTF
j_call: TRBJ1-5; clone_size: .; v_call: TRBV19; d_call: TRBD1; cdr3_nt: TGTGCCAGTAATCCTAGGACAGGGGGCGATCAGCCCCAGCATTTT; cdr3_aa: CASNPRTGGDQPQHF
j_call: TRBJ2-3; clone_size: once; v_call: TRBV6-5; d_call: TRBD2; cdr3_nt: TGTGCCAGCAGTCGTCGGGAGGGCCGCACAGATACGCAGTATTTT; cdr3_aa: CASSRREGRTDTQYF
j_call: TRBJ2-2; clone_size: .; v_call: TRBV30; d_call: .; cdr3_nt: TGTGCCTGGAGGGGACAATCCGGCAGGGAGCTGTTTTTT; cdr3_aa: CAWRGQSGRELFF
j_call: TRBJ1-6; clone_size: once; v_call: TRBV28; d_call: .; cdr3_nt: TGTGCCAGCACCCCTAGGGTAGGATTTAATTCACCCCTCCACTTT; cdr3_aa: CASTPRVGFNSPLHF
j_call: TRBJ1-5; clone_size: .; v_call: TRBV6-1; d_call: .; cdr3_nt: TGTGCCAGCAGTGGGTCCACAGGGTATAGCAATCAGCCCCAGCATTTT; cdr3_aa: CASSGSTGYSNQPQHF
j_call: TRBJ2-3; clone_size: .; v_call: TRBV7-2; d_call: TRBD2; cdr3_nt: TGTGCCAGCAGCTTAGCATCCGGGGGGGCGGGAATGGATACGCAGTATTTT; cdr3_aa: CASSLASGGAGMDTQYF
j_call: TRBJ1-4; clone_size: .; v_call: TRBV11-2; d_call: .; cdr3_nt: TGTGCCAGCAGCTTAAGTCGGGGGATCCCCTCTAACGCAATTTTT; cdr3_aa: CASSLSRGIPSNAIF
j_call: TRBJ2-3; clone_size: .; v_call: TRBV7-2; d_call: .; cdr3_nt: TGTGCCAGCAGCCCCCAATTGGGCACAGATACGCAGTATTTT; cdr3_aa: CASSPQLGTDTQYF
j_call: TRBJ1-3; clone_size: .; v_call: TRBV23-1; d_call: .; cdr3_nt: TGCGCCAGCAGTCAAATGGTTGTCCGCAGCTCTGGAAACACCATATATTTT; cdr3_aa: CASSQMVVRSSGNTIYF
j_call: TRBJ1-1; clone_size: .; v_call: TRBV6-5; d_call: .; cdr3_nt: TGTGCCAGCAGTTACGATTTGAACACTGAAGCTTTCTTT; cdr3_aa: CASSYDLNTEAFF
j_call: TRBJ1-1; clone_size: .; v_call: TRBV30; d_call: .; cdr3_nt: TGTGCCTGGAGTGTTCGGGCCATGTACACTGAAGCTTTCTTT; cdr3_aa: CAWSVRAMYTEAFF
j_call: TRBJ1-4; clone_size: .; v_call: TRBV9; d_call: .; cdr3_nt: TGTGCCAGCAGCCGCTCACGAGGGGATATAGCAACTAATGAAAAACTGTTTTTT; cdr3_aa: CASSRSRGDIATNEKLFF
j_call: TRBJ1-5; clone_size: .; v_call: TRBV19; d_call: .; cdr3_nt: TGTGCCAGTAGTAATATATGGGACGGACTTAGCAATCAGCCCCAGCATTTT; cdr3_aa: CASSNIWDGLSNQPQHF
j_call: TRBJ2-7; clone_size: .; v_call: TRBV5-4; d_call: .; cdr3_nt: TGTGCCAGCAGCCTGGGTGGAGACTCCAGTATGGAGCAGTACTTC; cdr3_aa: CASSLGGDSSMEQYF
j_call: TRBJ2-1; clone_size: .; v_call: TRBV6-4; d_call: TRBD2; cdr3_nt: TGTGCCAGCAGTCGGACTAGCGGGAGGTGGGACAATGAGCAGTTCTTC; cdr3_aa: CASSRTSGRWDNEQFF
j_call: TRBJ1-5; clone_size: .; v_call: TRBV28; d_call: .; cdr3_nt: TGTGCCAGCAGTTCCCCGGACAGTCGTCAGCCCCAGCATTTT; cdr3_aa: CASSSPDSRQPQHF
j_call: TRBJ2-7; clone_size: .; v_call: TRBV7-2; d_call: TRBD1; cdr3_nt: TGTGCCAGCAGCTTAACCGGGACAGGGTACTACGAGCAGTACTTC; cdr3_aa: CASSLTGTGYYEQYF
j_call: TRBJ1-2; clone_size: .; v_call: TRBV27; d_call: .; cdr3_nt: TGTGCCAGCAGTTTACAGGGAGGCAACTATGGCTACACCTTC; cdr3_aa: CASSLQGGNYGYTF
j_call: TRBJ1-2; clone_size: .; v_call: TRBV7-9; d_call: .; cdr3_nt: TGTGCCAGCAGCACACAGGCCGCAGACGTCTATGGCTACACCTTC; cdr3_aa: CASSTQAADVYGYTF
j_call: TRBJ2-3; clone_size: .; v_call: TRBV4-3; d_call: .; cdr3_nt: TGCGCCAGCAGCCAAGCCAACGGGCAGGGGGGGCTTCACACAGATACGCAGTATTTT; cdr3_aa: CASSQANGQGGLHTDTQYF
j_call: TRBJ1-6; clone_size: .; v_call: TRBV6-4; d_call: .; cdr3_nt: TGTGCCAGCAGTGCCTTGGGTAATTCACCCCTCCACTTT; cdr3_aa: CASSALGNSPLHF
j_call: TRBJ2-2; clone_size: .; v_call: TRBV5-6; d_call: .; cdr3_nt: TGTGCCAGCAGCTTGGGGCACACCGGGGAGCTGTTTTTT; cdr3_aa: CASSLGHTGELFF
j_call: TRBJ1-1; clone_size: .; v_call: TRBV6-5; d_call: TRBD1; cdr3_nt: TGTGCCAGCAAAGCGACAGGGGACACTGAAGCTTTCTTT; cdr3_aa: CASKATGDTEAFF
j_call: TRBJ1-2; clone_size: .; v_call: TRBV18; d_call: TRBD1; cdr3_nt: TGTGCCAGCTCACCAGACAGGGCCTATGGCTACACCTTC; cdr3_aa: CASSPDRAYGYTF
j_call: TRBJ2-1; clone_size: .; v_call: TRBV2; d_call: .; cdr3_nt: TGTGCCAGCAGTGGTTACAATGAGCAGTTCTTC; cdr3_aa: CASSGYNEQFF
j_call: TRBJ2-1; clone_size: .; v_call: TRBV28; d_call: .; cdr3_nt: TGTGCCAGCAGTTTAATTGGGCCCCAATACAATGAGCAGTTCTTC; cdr3_aa: CASSLIGPQYNEQFF
j_call: TRBJ1-5; clone_size: .; v_call: TRBV30; d_call: .; cdr3_nt: TGTGCCTGGAGTGACAGGGCCGATCAGCCCCAGCATTTT; cdr3_aa: CAWSDRADQPQHF
j_call: TRBJ1-3; clone_size: .; v_call: TRBV7-2; d_call: .; cdr3_nt: TGTGCCAGCAGCTTAGATGGAAACACCATATATTTT; cdr3_aa: CASSLDGNTIYF
j_call: TRBJ2-2; clone_size: few; v_call: TRBV7-3; d_call: .; cdr3_nt: TGTGCCAGCAGCTTCAGGGGCGGGGAGCTGTTTTTT; cdr3_aa: CASSFRGGELFF
j_call: TRBJ1-2; clone_size: once; v_call: TRBV6-1; d_call: TRBD1; cdr3_nt: TGTGCCAGCAGGACAGGGATAAGTAACTATGGCTACACCTTC; cdr3_aa: CASRTGISNYGYTF
j_call: TRBJ1-1; clone_size: .; v_call: TRBV30; d_call: .; cdr3_nt: TGTGCCTCAGGGACGTTTACGAACACTGAAGCTTTCTTT; cdr3_aa: CASGTFTNTEAFF
j_call: TRBJ2-3; clone_size: few; v_call: TRBV2; d_call: .; cdr3_nt: TGTGCCAGCAGTGAAGTACTTCGGGGGGCAGGGTATTTT; cdr3_aa: CASSEVLRGAGYF
j_call: TRBJ1-2; clone_size: .; v_call: TRBV2; d_call: TRBD1; cdr3_nt: TGTGCCAGCAGAGGACAGGAGTATAACTATGGCTACACCTTC; cdr3_aa: CASRGQEYNYGYTF
j_call: TRBJ1-2; clone_size: .; v_call: TRBV6-5; d_call: TRBD1; cdr3_nt: TGTGCCAGCAGTTTCGACAGGGGACGCGGCTACACCTTC; cdr3_aa: CASSFDRGRGYTF
j_call: TRBJ2-4; clone_size: .; v_call: TRBV4-3; d_call: TRBD2; cdr3_nt: TGCGCCAGCAGCCAAAAAGGACTAGCGGGTCTTGGGGCCAAAAACATTCAGTACTTC; cdr3_aa: CASSQKGLAGLGAKNIQYF
j_call: TRBJ1-1; clone_size: .; v_call: TRBV18; d_call: .; cdr3_nt: TGTGCCAGCTCCCCGGCGACCGGGAAGTTGAACACTGAAGCTTTCTTT; cdr3_aa: CASSPATGKLNTEAFF
j_call: TRBJ2-7; clone_size: .; v_call: TRBV19; d_call: .; cdr3_nt: TGTGCCAGTAGTCGTCCCGGGACGACAAGAACTGAGCAGTACTTC; cdr3_aa: CASSRPGTTRTEQYF
j_call: TRBJ1-3; clone_size: .; v_call: TRBV6-1; d_call: .; cdr3_nt: TGTGCCAGCATGCAGGGAGGCTCTGGAAACACCATATATTTT; cdr3_aa: CASMQGGSGNTIYF
j_call: TRBJ2-2; clone_size: .; v_call: TRBV4-3; d_call: .; cdr3_nt: TGCGCCAGCAGCCCCTCGGGAAGGGCCGGGGAGCTGTTTTTT; cdr3_aa: CASSPSGRAGELFF
j_call: TRBJ1-5; clone_size: .; v_call: TRBV6-6; d_call: .; cdr3_nt: TGTGCCAGCAGTCCCAGGGAGCTGCAGCCCCAGCATTTT; cdr3_aa: CASSPRELQPQHF
j_call: TRBJ2-1; clone_size: .; v_call: TRBV28; d_call: .; cdr3_nt: TGTGCCAGCAATCCTATCCCGCGCTACAATGAGCAGTTCTTC; cdr3_aa: CASNPIPRYNEQFF
j_call: TRBJ2-1; clone_size: .; v_call: TRBV6-5; d_call: .; cdr3_nt: TGTGCCAGCAGTTACGGAAGGTGGGCCAATGAGCAGTTCTTC; cdr3_aa: CASSYGRWANEQFF
j_call: TRBJ2-6; clone_size: .; v_call: TRBV19; d_call: .; cdr3_nt: TGTGCCAGTACCCCGAGCTCTGGGGCCAACGTCCTGACTTTC; cdr3_aa: CASTPSSGANVLTF
j_call: TRBJ1-2; clone_size: .; v_call: TRBV28; d_call: .; cdr3_nt: TGTGCCAGCAGGGGTTTTGGGGGAGGAAACTATGGCTACACCTTC; cdr3_aa: CASRGFGGGNYGYTF
j_call: TRBJ1-2; clone_size: .; v_call: TRBV28; d_call: .; cdr3_nt: TGTGCCAGCAGTTCGTGGACCCTGAGCTATTACGACTATGGCTACACCTTC; cdr3_aa: CASSSWTLSYYDYGYTF
j_call: TRBJ1-2; clone_size: .; v_call: TRBV7-2; d_call: TRBD1; cdr3_nt: TGTGCCAGCAGCCCCCGACAGGGGCCGGGGGATGGCTACACCTTC; cdr3_aa: CASSPRQGPGDGYTF
j_call: TRBJ2-1; clone_size: .; v_call: TRBV7-2; d_call: .; cdr3_nt: TGTGCCAGCAGACAACCGGTCCCCCCCTACAATGAGCAGTTCTTC; cdr3_aa: CASRQPVPPYNEQFF